Listed below are T cell receptor beta chains from one sample, sequenced in a study of CD8+ T cells in alopecia areata. TCRdb's table, derived via immunoSEQ multiplex PCR, lists solely in-frame clones and lacks some. Of roughly 110,000 clones listed, 56% are singletons. The sequences come from CD4+ T cells sorted from blood, collected at week 24, from a patient treated with tofacitinib. The receptors were sampled from a human donor with alopecia areata. The conserved cysteine and the conserved F or W are not part of the CDR3 here.

v_call	j_call	cdr3_aa
TRBV5-1	TRBJ1-2	ASSLAGRSGYT
TRBV30	TRBJ1-1	AWNREKGRTEAF
TRBV7-2	TRBJ2-7	ASSPSYQETDEQY
TRBV10-3	TRBJ2-1	AIGLLGNEQF
TRBV4-3	TRBJ1-1	ASSLRGNTEAF
TRBV6-6	TRBJ1-4	ASISSGRKLF
TRBV6-5	TRBJ1-6	ASSYSNSPLH
TRBV30	TRBJ2-3	AWSWLADTDTQY
TRBV29-1	TRBJ2-5	SVVRGTSGGHGETQY
TRBV29-1	TRBJ2-7	SVMTGGLGGVY
TRBV5-6	TRBJ1-2	ASSLQGTNYGYT